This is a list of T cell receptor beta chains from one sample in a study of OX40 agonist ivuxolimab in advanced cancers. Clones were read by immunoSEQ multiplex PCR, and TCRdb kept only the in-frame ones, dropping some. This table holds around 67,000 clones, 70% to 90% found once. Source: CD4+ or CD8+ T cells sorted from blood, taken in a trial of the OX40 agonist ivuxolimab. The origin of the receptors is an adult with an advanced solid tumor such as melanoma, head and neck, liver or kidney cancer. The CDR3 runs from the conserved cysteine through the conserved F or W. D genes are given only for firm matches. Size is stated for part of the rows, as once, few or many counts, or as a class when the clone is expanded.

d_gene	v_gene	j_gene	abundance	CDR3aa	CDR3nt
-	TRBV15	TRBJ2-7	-	CATSTEGRVAATYEQYF	TGTGCCACCAGCACAGAGGGGCGCGTGGCGGCAACCTACGAGCAGTACTTC
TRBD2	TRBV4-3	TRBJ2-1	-	CASSRRGGIDNEQFF	TGCGCCAGCAGCCGACGGGGGGGTATAGACAATGAGCAGTTCTTC
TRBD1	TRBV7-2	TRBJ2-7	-	CASSVSGGRDYEQYF	TGTGCCAGCAGCGTCTCAGGGGGACGGGACTACGAGCAGTACTTC
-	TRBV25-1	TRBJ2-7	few	CASTGGGDEQYF	TGTGCCAGCACGGGAGGGGGCGACGAGCAGTACTTC
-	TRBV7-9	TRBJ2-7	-	CASSSKEGSHEQYF	TGTGCCAGCAGCTCGAAGGAGGGATCCCACGAGCAGTACTTC
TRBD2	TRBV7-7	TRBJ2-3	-	CASSLRGGSADTQYF	TGTGCTAGCAGCTTACGGGGGGGGTCCGCAGATACGCAGTATTTT
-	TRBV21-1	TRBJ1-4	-	CASSKGIVTGLLCKLFF	TGTGCCAGCAGCAAAGGAATCGTCACTGGACTGTTGTGTAAACTGTTTTTT
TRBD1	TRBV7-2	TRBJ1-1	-	CASSRQGGVTEAFF	TGTGCCAGCAGCAGACAGGGGGGGGTAACTGAAGCTTTCTTT
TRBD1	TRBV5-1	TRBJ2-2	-	CASRPGTGVWATGELFF	TGCGCCAGCAGACCCGGGACAGGGGTTTGGGCCACCGGGGAGCTGTTTTTT
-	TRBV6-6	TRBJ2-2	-	CASSTRVGELFF	TGTGCCAGCAGTACAAGGGTAGGGGAGCTGTTTTTT
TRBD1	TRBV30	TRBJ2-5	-	CAWGGQGQETQYF	TGTGCCTGGGGTGGACAGGGCCAAGAGACCCAGTACTTC
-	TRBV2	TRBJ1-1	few	CASSGPLGTEAFF	TGTGCCAGCTCGGGCCCATTGGGCACTGAAGCTTTCTTT
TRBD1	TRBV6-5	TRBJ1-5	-	CASSPSGQGNQPQHF	TGTGCCAGCAGTCCATCGGGACAGGGTAATCAGCCCCAGCATTTT
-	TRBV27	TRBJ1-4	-	CASSPRTTEKLFF	TGTGCCAGCAGTCCCCGGACCACCGAAAAACTGTTTTTT
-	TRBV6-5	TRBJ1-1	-	CASSSGNTEAFF	TGTGCCAGCAGTTCAGGGAACACTGAAGCTTTCTTT
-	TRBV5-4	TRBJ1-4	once	CASSLFAAGTNEKLFF	TGTGCCAGCAGCTTGTTTGCTGCGGGCACTAATGAAAAACTGTTTTTT
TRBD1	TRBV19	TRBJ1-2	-	CASRGDRDGYTF	TGTGCCAGTAGAGGGGACAGGGATGGCTACACCTTC
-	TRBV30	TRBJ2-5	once	CAWSKTQQETQYF	TGTGCCTGGAGTAAGACACAACAAGAGACCCAGTACTTC
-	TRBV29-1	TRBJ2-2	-	CSPPGQTSNTGELFF	TGCAGCCCTCCGGGACAAACGTCAAACACCGGGGAGCTGTTTTTT
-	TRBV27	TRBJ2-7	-	CASSSTGTAHYEQYF	TGTGCCAGCAGTTCCACCGGGACTGCCCACTACGAGCAGTACTTC
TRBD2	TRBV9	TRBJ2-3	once	CASSKEPGLAGFATDTQYF	TGTGCCAGCAGCAAAGAGCCAGGACTAGCGGGATTCGCGACAGATACGCAGTATTTT
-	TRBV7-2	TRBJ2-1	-	CASSLVFVNEQFF	TGTGCCAGCAGCTTAGTTTTCGTAAATGAGCAGTTCTTC
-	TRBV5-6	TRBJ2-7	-	CASSWGPGAGEQYF	TGTGCCAGCAGCTGGGGCCCCGGGGCGGGAGAGCAGTACTTC
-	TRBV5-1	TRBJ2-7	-	CASRGTGGYEQYF	TGCGCCAGCAGGGGAACAGGTGGCTACGAGCAGTACTTC
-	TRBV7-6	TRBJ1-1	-	CASSPGRPGNTEAFF	TGTGCCAGCAGCCCGGGACGACCCGGGAACACTGAAGCTTTCTTT
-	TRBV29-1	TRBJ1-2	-	CSVERSSSNYGYTF	TGCAGCGTTGAAAGATCTAGTAGTAACTATGGCTACACCTTC
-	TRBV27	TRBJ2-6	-	CASSFGGTGANVLTF	TGTGCCAGCAGTTTCGGGGGAACTGGGGCCAACGTCCTGACTTTC
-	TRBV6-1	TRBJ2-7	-	CASSEQGRASYEQYF	TGTGCCAGCAGTGAACAGGGACGGGCCTCCTACGAGCAGTACTTC
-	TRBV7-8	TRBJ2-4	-	CASSLLGGLEIQYF	TGTGCCAGCAGCTTACTGGGAGGCCTCGAAATTCAGTACTTC
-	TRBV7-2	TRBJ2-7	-	CASSFNNGSPYEQYF	TGTGCCAGCAGCTTTAACAATGGTAGCCCCTACGAGCAGTACTTC
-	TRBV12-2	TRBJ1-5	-	CASHLFRDQPQHF	TGTGCAAGTCACCTTTTTCGGGATCAGCCCCAGCATTTT
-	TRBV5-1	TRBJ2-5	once	CASSLRGEETQYF	TGCGCCAGCAGCTTGAGGGGGGAAGAGACCCAGTACTTC
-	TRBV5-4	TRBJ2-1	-	CASSLVSGYNEQFF	TGTGCCAGCAGCTTGGTGTCAGGGTACAATGAGCAGTTCTTC
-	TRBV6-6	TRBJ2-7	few	CASRVWGAPYEQYF	TGTGCCAGCAGGGTATGGGGGGCTCCCTACGAGCAGTACTTC
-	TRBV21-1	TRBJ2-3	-	CASRPTETRLTDTQYF	TGTGCCAGCAGACCAACCGAGACTAGGCTCACAGATACGCAGTATTTT
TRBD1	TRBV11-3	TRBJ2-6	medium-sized	CASSSTGKETGANVLTF	TGTGCCAGCAGCTCGACAGGGAAGGAAACTGGGGCCAACGTCCTGACTTTC
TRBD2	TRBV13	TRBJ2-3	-	CASSLGRRSGRALADTQYF	TGTGCCAGCAGCTTAGGCCGGCGCAGCGGGAGGGCATTGGCAGATACGCAGTATTTT
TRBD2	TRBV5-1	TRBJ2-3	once	CASSSTSGRAGTDTQYF	TGCGCCAGCAGCTCGACTAGCGGGAGGGCCGGCACAGATACGCAGTATTTT
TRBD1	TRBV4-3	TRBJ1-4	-	CASSQDGTGGEKLFF	TGCGCCAGCAGCCAAGATGGGACAGGTGGTGAAAAACTGTTTTTT
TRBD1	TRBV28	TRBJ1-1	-	CASRTGVAGSTEAFF	TGTGCCAGCAGGACAGGGGTCGCGGGGTCCACTGAAGCTTTCTTT
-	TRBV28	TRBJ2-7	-	CASSLRQMYYEQYF	TGTGCCAGCAGTTTAAGACAGATGTACTACGAGCAGTACTTC
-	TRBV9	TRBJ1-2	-	CASSPRGGPNYGYTF	TGTGCCAGCAGCCCCCGTGGGGGTCCTAACTATGGCTACACCTTC
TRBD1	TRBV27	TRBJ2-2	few	CASTRDRGTGELFF	TGTGCCAGCACTCGGGACAGGGGCACCGGGGAGCTGTTTTTT
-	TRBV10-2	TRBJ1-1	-	CASSDIRGTEAFF	TGCGCCAGCAGTGACATCAGAGGGACTGAAGCTTTCTTT
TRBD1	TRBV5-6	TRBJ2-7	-	CASSSRGTGGNYDPEQYF	TGTGCCAGCAGCTCTCGGGGTACAGGGGGTAACTACGATCCCGAGCAGTACTTC
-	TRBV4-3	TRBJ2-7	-	CASSQSLSTSSYEQYF	TGCGCCAGCAGCCAAAGCCTATCTACTAGCTCCTACGAGCAGTACTTC
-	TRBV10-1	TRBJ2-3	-	CASSDPGPDTQYF	TGCGCCAGCAGTGACCCGGGACCAGATACGCAGTATTTT
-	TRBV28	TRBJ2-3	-	CASSEGFTDTQYF	TGTGCCAGCAGTGAGGGGTTCACAGATACGCAGTATTTT
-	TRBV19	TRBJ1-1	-	CASTMAGLRGGEAFF	TGTGCCAGTACTATGGCAGGGCTAAGGGGAGGTGAAGCTTTCTTT
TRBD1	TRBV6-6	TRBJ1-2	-	CASSYSRTGSNYGYTF	TGTGCCAGCAGTTACTCCCGGACAGGGAGTAACTATGGCTACACCTTC
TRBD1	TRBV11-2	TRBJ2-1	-	CASSVDRGPYNEQFF	TGTGCCAGCAGTGTGGACAGGGGGCCCTACAATGAGCAGTTCTTC
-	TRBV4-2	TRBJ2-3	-	CASSQTRDRITDTQYF	TGTGCCAGCAGCCAAACGCGGGACCGGATCACAGATACGCAGTATTTT
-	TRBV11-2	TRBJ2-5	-	CASSFSFVGGETQYF	TGTGCCAGCAGCTTTAGCTTCGTGGGAGGTGAGACCCAGTACTTC